The present T cell receptor (beta chain) was sequenced within a study of CD8+ T cells in alopecia areata. Study-wide points: Sharing of TCRs across patients appeared less clear than in mice, possibly for HLA-related reasons.

As regards this clone: Its antigen remains unknown.

Reverse transcribed after extraction, RNA yielded cDNA as the sequencing template. The method was immunoSEQ multiplex PCR; TCRdb's version includes in-frame clones alone and lacks a portion of them. The profile shows about 97,000 clones, 41% of them singletons. Sorted out of PBMCs were CD4+ T cells and CD8+ T cells. The sequence derives from a human donor with alopecia areata. The specimen was CD4+ T cells sorted from blood.

The CDR3 DNA follows: TGTGCCATCCGGGAAACCTACGAGCAGTACTTC. This gives the protein CAIRETYEQYF. The V gene is TRBV10-3, the J gene TRBJ2-7; D is perhaps TRBD2 (5 bases). Trimming stripped 8 bases from V and 2 bases from J, with 7 bases between. The length of the CDR3 is 11 residues. The V gene's germline CDR1 is ENHRY and CDR2 SYGVKD.